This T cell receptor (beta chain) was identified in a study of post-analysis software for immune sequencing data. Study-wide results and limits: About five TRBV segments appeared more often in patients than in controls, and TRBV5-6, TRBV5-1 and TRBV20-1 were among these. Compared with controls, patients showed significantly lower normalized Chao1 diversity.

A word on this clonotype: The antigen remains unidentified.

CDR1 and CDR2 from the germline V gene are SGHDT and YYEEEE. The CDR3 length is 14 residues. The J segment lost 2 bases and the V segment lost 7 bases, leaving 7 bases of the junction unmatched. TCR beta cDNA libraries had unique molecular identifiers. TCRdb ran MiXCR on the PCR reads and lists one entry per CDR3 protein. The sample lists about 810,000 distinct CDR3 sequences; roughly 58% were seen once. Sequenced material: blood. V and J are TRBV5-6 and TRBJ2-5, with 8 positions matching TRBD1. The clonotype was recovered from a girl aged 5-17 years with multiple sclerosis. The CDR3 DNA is TGTGCCAGCTCTGGGACAGGAAGACAAGAGACCCAGTACTTC. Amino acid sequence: CASSGTGRQETQYF.